Listed below are T cell receptor beta chains from one sample, sequenced in a study of T cell repertoires in cytomegalovirus infection. The antigens these receptors bind are not known. One entry per CDR3 protein results from TCRdb running MiXCR on the reads. Among under 450,000 distinct CDR3 sequences, roughly 34% were seen once, and the ten largest hold roughly 13%. The starting material was cultured PBMCs, obtained from culture after CMV antigen stimulation. These receptor sequences come from a human donor in good health (CMV status not recorded). Some clones in this sample may be carry-over from other donors' samples. CDR3s leave out the opening cysteine and the closing phenylalanine or tryptophan.

cdr3_aa j_call v_call
ASSLGRRGSNQPQH TRBJ1-5 TRBV7-9
ASSPTPATGNQPQH TRBJ1-5 TRBV7-2
ASSPPGQGSANEQF TRBJ2-1 TRBV6-5
AISGADSNQPQH TRBJ1-5 TRBV12-3/TRBV12-4
SVASRDRRAF TRBJ1-1 TRBV29-1
ASSQLGEETQY TRBJ2-5 TRBV7-8
ASSQVGGGFNEQY TRBJ2-7 TRBV4-2
ASERGTMGRGYT TRBJ1-2 TRBV7-6
ASSSPGGTDTQY TRBJ2-3 TRBV19
ASSLVGGTGGTQYEQY TRBJ2-7 TRBV7-2
ASSQFPETARETQY TRBJ2-5 TRBV14
ASSSFDDASGAHNEQF TRBJ2-1 TRBV7-8
ASSLSGRGDIQY TRBJ2-4 TRBV12-3/TRBV12-4
ASALGGRVTGELF TRBJ2-2 TRBV12-3/TRBV12-4
ASSSPGLPFTEQY TRBJ2-7 TRBV27
ASKGTPTLH TRBJ1-6 TRBV19
ASSQEAITGRQY TRBJ2-3 TRBV4-1
ASSRGQQGWRETQY TRBJ2-5 TRBV19
ASSQATSLDTQY TRBJ2-3 TRBV14
ASSYTSIYEQY TRBJ2-7 TRBV6-2/TRBV6-3
ASSGGPAKNTEAF TRBJ1-1 TRBV4-3
ASSPSGRASHEQY TRBJ2-7 TRBV9
ASSQSSGIFYEQY TRBJ2-7 TRBV23-1
ASSQGVQETQY TRBJ2-5 TRBV4-1
ASSLEARSNQPQH TRBJ1-5 TRBV7-2
AGRQREGLGEQF TRBJ2-1 TRBV2
ASSLLGQGGNTIY TRBJ1-3 TRBV7-8
ASSFGGTIY TRBJ1-3 TRBV7-6
ASSISVANTEAF TRBJ1-1 TRBV19
ASSLDRVGTEAF TRBJ1-1 TRBV12-3/TRBV12-4
ASSGRDRIYSNQPQH TRBJ1-5 TRBV6-1
ASSQGDGWNTEAF TRBJ1-1 TRBV4-1
ASSLAYGSYNEQF TRBJ2-1 TRBV7-2
ASSADLPRRETQY TRBJ2-5 TRBV2
ASSWRGLYGEAF TRBJ1-1 TRBV6-1
ASSLIRGGASQPQH TRBJ1-5 TRBV7-2
AVKTSGAWDTQY TRBJ2-3 TRBV10-3
ASSETGYEKLF TRBJ1-4 TRBV25-1
SVGTGLDQPQH TRBJ1-5 TRBV29-1
ASSLGGETTEAF TRBJ1-1 TRBV7-8
ASSFYTEANGYT TRBJ1-2 TRBV7-2
ASSSTSVGGSGIDTQY TRBJ2-3 TRBV19
ATSRDLLGGGDNEQF TRBJ2-1 TRBV15
ASSSRTPPEQY TRBJ2-7 TRBV12-3/TRBV12-4
ASTAYRAPISGNTIY TRBJ1-3 TRBV28
SVPSGRTQETQY TRBJ2-5 TRBV29-1